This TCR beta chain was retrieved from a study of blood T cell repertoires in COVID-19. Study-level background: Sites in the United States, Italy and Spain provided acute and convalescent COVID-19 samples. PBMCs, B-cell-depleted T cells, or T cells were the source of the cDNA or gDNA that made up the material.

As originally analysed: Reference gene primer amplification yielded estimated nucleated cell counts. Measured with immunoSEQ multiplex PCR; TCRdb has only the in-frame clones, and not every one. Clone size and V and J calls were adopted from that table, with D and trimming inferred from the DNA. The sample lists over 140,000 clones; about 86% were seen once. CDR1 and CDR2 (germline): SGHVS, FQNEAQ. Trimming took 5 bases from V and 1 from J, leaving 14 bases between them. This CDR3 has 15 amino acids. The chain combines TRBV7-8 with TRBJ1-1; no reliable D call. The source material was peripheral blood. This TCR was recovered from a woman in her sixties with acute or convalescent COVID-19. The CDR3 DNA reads TGTGCCAGCAGCCCCACTCACCATACGAACACTGAAGCTTTCTTT. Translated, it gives CASSPTHHTNTEAFF.